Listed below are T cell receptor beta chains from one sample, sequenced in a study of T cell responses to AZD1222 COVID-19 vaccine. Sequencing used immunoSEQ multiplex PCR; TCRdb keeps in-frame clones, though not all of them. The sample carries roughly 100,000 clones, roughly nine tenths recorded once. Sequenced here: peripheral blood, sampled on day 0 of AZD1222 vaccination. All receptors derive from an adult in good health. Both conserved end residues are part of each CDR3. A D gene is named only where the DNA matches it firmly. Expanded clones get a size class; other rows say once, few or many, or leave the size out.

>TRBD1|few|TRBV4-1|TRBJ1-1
CASSQDRGPTEAFF
TGCGCCAGCAGCCAGGACAGGGGGCCGACTGAAGCTTTCTTT
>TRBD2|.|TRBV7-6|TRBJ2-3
CASSPSSGRGVTDTQYF
TGTGCCAGCAGCCCATCTAGCGGGAGGGGGGTCACAGATACGCAGTATTTT
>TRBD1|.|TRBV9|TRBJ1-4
CASSLNRGPNEKLFF
TGTGCCAGCAGCTTAAACAGGGGTCCCAATGAAAAACTGTTTTTT
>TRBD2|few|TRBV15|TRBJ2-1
CATSRRTSGNEQFF
TGTGCCACCAGCAGACGGACTAGCGGCAATGAGCAGTTCTTC
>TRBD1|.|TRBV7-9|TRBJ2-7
CASSLGGGQGAYEQYF
TGTGCCAGCAGCTTAGGGGGTGGACAGGGGGCCTACGAGCAGTACTTC
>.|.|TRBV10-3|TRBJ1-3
CAISETTAGIRGNTIYF
TGTGCCATCAGCGAGACAACGGCAGGGATCAGGGGAAACACCATATATTTT
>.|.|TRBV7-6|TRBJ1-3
CASSLADGSGGGNTIYF
TGTGCCAGCAGCTTAGCGGATGGGAGTGGTGGAGGAAACACCATATATTTT
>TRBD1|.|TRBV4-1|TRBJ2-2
CASSQPRTGGNTGELFF
TGCGCCAGCAGCCAACCCCGGACAGGAGGTAACACCGGGGAGCTGTTTTTT
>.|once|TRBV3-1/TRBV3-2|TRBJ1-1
CASSQRDPMRAFF
TGTGCCAGCAGCCAAAGGGACCCAATGAGAGCTTTCTTT
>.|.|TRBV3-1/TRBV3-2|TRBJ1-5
CASSPGNQPQHF
TGTGCCAGCAGCCCCGGGAATCAGCCCCAGCATTTT
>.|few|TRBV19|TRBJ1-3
CARGDKRTTGNTIYF
TGTGCCAGAGGGGATAAGCGAACGACTGGAAACACCATATATTTT
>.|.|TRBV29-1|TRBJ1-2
CSVMGGEVNGYTF
TGCAGCGTTATGGGAGGTGAGGTGAATGGCTACACCTTC
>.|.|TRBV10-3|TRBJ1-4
CAIKATVDDEKLFF
TGTGCCATCAAGGCGACAGTGGATGATGAAAAACTGTTTTTT
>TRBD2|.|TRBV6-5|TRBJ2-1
CASSYSTSGNYYEQFF
TGTGCCAGCAGTTACTCTACTAGCGGGAATTATTATGAGCAGTTCTTC
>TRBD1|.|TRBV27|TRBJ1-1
CASMDSGQGNTEAFF
TGTGCCAGCATGGATAGCGGACAGGGGAACACTGAAGCTTTCTTT
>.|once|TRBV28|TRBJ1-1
CASSLSRRFEAFF
TGTGCCAGCAGTTTATCGCGGCGATTTGAAGCTTTCTTT
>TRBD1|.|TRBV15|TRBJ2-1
CATSNDRGYNEQFF
TGTGCCACCAGCAATGACAGGGGCTACAATGAGCAGTTCTTC
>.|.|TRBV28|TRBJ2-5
CASTLGSQETQYF
TGTGCCAGCACATTGGGAAGCCAAGAGACCCAGTACTTC
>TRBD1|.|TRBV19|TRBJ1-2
CASSRDSTPYGYTF
TGTGCCAGTAGCCGGGACAGTACCCCGTATGGCTACACCTTC
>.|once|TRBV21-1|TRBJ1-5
CASRRGRVLGNQPQHF
TGTGCCTCGCGAAGGGGGAGGGTGCTGGGCAATCAGCCCCAGCATTTT
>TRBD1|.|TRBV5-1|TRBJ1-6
CASSLKGQVGNSPLHF
TGCGCCAGCAGCTTGAAGGGACAGGTAGGGAATTCACCCCTCCACTTT
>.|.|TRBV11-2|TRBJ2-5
CASSLDRLSETQYF
TGTGCCAGCAGCTTAGATCGCTTGTCGGAGACCCAGTACTTC
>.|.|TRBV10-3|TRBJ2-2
CAIGTSNTGELFF
TGTGCCATTGGGACGTCGAACACCGGGGAGCTGTTTTTT
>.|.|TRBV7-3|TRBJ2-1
CASSDRETEQFF
TGTGCCAGCAGCGATCGGGAGACTGAGCAGTTCTTC
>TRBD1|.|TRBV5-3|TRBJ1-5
CARSGGTGVNQPQHF
TGTGCCAGAAGCGGGGGAACAGGGGTCAATCAGCCCCAGCATTTT
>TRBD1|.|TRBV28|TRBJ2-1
CASRATGGWEQFF
TGTGCCAGCAGGGCGACAGGGGGCTGGGAGCAGTTCTTC
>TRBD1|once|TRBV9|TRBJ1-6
CASSSAGGGNSPLHF
TGTGCCAGCAGCTCGGCAGGGGGCGGGAATTCACCCCTCCACTTT
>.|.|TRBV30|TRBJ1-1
CACPTASNTEAFF
TGTGCCTGCCCGACAGCCTCGAACACTGAAGCTTTCTTT
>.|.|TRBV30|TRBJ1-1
CACRRVSNTEAFF
TGTGCCTGCCGCAGGGTCTCGAACACTGAAGCTTTCTTT
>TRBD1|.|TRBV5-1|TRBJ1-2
CASSSLQGAEYGYTF
TGCGCCAGCAGCTCGCTGCAGGGGGCTGAGTATGGCTACACCTTC
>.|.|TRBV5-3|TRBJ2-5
CARSFSWGSGGQETQYF
TGTGCCAGAAGCTTTAGCTGGGGGAGCGGTGGTCAAGAGACCCAGTACTTC
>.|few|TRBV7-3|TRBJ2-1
CASSGGFVQFF
TGTGCCAGCAGCGGGGGATTTGTGCAGTTCTTC
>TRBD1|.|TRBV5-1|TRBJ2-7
CASLPGQGAYHEQYF
TGCGCCAGTCTTCCGGGACAGGGGGCATATCACGAGCAGTACTTC
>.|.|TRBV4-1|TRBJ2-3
CASRDRGPTDTQYF
TGCGCCAGCCGAGACCGGGGGCCGACAGATACGCAGTATTTT
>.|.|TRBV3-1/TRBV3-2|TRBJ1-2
CASSQDRGSYGYTF
TGTGCCAGCAGCCAAGACCGGGGCTCCTATGGCTACACCTTC
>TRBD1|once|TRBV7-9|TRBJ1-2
CASSSGQALGYTF
TGTGCCAGCAGCTCTGGACAGGCCCTAGGCTACACCTTC
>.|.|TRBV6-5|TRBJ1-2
CASRDDINYGYTF
TGTGCCAGCCGAGACGACATCAACTATGGCTACACCTTC
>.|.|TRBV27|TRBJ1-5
CASSLSGYSNQPQHF
TGTGCCAGCAGTTTATCCGGATATAGCAATCAGCCCCAGCATTTT
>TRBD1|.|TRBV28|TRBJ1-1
CASTLIDRGNTEAFF
TGTGCCAGCACCCTGATAGACAGGGGGAACACTGAAGCTTTCTTT
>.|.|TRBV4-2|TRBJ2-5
CASSQVVNLQETQYF
TGTGCCAGCAGCCAAGTGGTCAACCTCCAAGAGACCCAGTACTTC
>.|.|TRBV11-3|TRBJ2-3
CASSIDSTDTQYF
TGTGCCAGCAGCATAGATAGCACAGATACGCAGTATTTT
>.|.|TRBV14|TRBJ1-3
CASSQVGGPVSTSGNTIYF
TGTGCCAGCAGCCAAGTCGGAGGCCCCGTATCCACCTCTGGAAACACCATATATTTT
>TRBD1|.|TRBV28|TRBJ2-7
CASSYSTGTGYSYEQYF
TGTGCCAGCAGTTACTCTACCGGGACAGGGTACTCCTACGAGCAGTACTTC
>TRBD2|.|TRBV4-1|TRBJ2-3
CASSQEPSGRARGQYF
TGCGCCAGCAGCCAAGAACCTAGCGGGAGGGCCAGGGGGCAGTATTTT
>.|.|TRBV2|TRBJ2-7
CASSEEGGLYEQYF
TGTGCCAGCAGTGAAGAGGGGGGGCTCTACGAGCAGTACTTC
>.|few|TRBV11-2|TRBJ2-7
CASSPVSGDRSSYEQYF
TGTGCCAGCAGCCCTGTTTCCGGAGACAGAAGCTCCTACGAGCAGTACTTC
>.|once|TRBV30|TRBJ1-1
CAWDTGRGTEAFF
TGTGCCTGGGACACAGGGCGCGGGACTGAAGCTTTCTTT
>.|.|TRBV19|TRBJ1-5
CASSTSGTRNSNQPQHF
TGTGCCAGTAGTACATCCGGGACACGCAATAGCAATCAGCCCCAGCATTTT
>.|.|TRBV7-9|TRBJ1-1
CASSLASALTEAFF
TGTGCCAGCAGCTTAGCTTCTGCTCTCACTGAAGCTTTCTTT
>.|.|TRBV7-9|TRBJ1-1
CASSRTRDTEAFF
TGTGCCAGCAGCCGGACTCGGGACACTGAAGCTTTCTTT
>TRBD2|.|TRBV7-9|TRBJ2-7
CASSSLAGGSYEQYF
TGTGCCAGCAGTTCACTAGCGGGCGGTTCCTACGAGCAGTACTTC
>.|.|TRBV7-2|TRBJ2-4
CASSFRGHLYF
TGTGCCAGCAGCTTCAGGGGTCATTTGTACTTC
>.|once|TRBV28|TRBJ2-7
CASTQDAGIHEQYF
TGTGCCAGCACACAGGACGCGGGGATCCACGAGCAGTACTTC